This T cell receptor beta chain was recovered during a study of immune evolution from preneoplasia to lung adenocarcinoma. Study as a whole: HLA loss of heterozygosity: roughly 6.4% AIS, about 15% MIA, about 30% ADC, none AAH. General study results and limits: Top clone frequencies peaked in normal lung, apparently declining through invasive adenocarcinoma. Later-stage lesions appeared to have more T cells, more diversity, less clonality.

Nucleic acids came from premalignant or tumor cells enriched by macro-dissection. The germline V gene encodes CDR1 SEHNR and CDR2 FQNEAQ (reference sequence). CDR3 length: 17 amino acids. V lost 5 bases, J lost 6 bases, and 14 bases stayed unmatched. Sequencing was performed with immunoSEQ multiplex PCR; in TCRdb, only in-frame clones are kept and a portion is missing. The table shows several thousand clones, with 70% to 85% occurring only once. Note on this clone: Its antigen is not identified.

The chain joins TRBV7-9 to TRBJ2-3, with 10 bases lining up with TRBD2. Sample: FFPE minimally invasive lung adenocarcinoma tissue. This clonotype originated in a person aged 45-69 years with lung adenocarcinoma. CDR3 sequence: CASSPIPLGLAADTQYF. The CDR3 nucleotides are TGTGCCAGCAGCCCCATACCCCTTGGACTAGCGGCCGATACGCAGTATTTT. Using reference TRBV7-9 and TRBJ2-3 for the parts outside the CDR3, the full variable domain is DTGVSQNPRHKITKRGQNVTFRCDPISEHNRLYWYRQTLGQGPEFLTYFQNEAQLEKSRLLSDRFSAERPKGSFSTLEIQRTEQGDSAMYLCASSPIPLGLAADTQYFGPGTRLTVL.